A single sample is the source of the 14 T cell receptor beta chains below, sequenced in a study of shared clonotypes between healthy human individuals. Sequencing was performed with immunoSEQ multiplex PCR; in TCRdb, only in-frame clones are kept and a portion is missing. Of about 1,500,000 clones detected, approximately 96% appear once; the ten largest clones hold about 1%. The sample was naive CD4+ T cells sorted from blood. Subset in this sample: CD45RA+ positively selected. The source is a man aged 25 to 40 in good health.

This chain links TRBV6-1 with TRBJ1-3, with D perhaps matching TRBD1 (6 bases). Trimming pared 3 bases from V and 5 bases from J, leaving 23 bases between. CDR1 and CDR2 from the germline V gene are MNHNS and SASEGT. The CDR3 has 18 residues. CDR3 nucleotides: TGTGCCAGCAGTGATAATCGGGTCCGGGACACACAGAGAAACACCATATATTTT. This sequence encodes CASSDNRVRDTQRNTIYF.

The gene calls are TRBV6-1 and TRBJ2-7; a possible D gene is TRBD1 (6 bases). The germline V and J ends were trimmed by 4 bases and 2 bases, with 15 bases remaining between them. The length of the CDR3 is 15 residues. Germline assignment: CDR1 MNHNS and CDR2 SASEGT. The CDR3: CASSGSTGLAYEQYF. The DNA of the CDR3 is TGTGCCAGCAGTGGCTCTACAGGGTTGGCCTACGAGCAGTACTTC.

This chain connects TRBV6-6 to TRBJ2-7; no reliable D call. The CDR3 loop spans 14 amino acids. Between the trimmed V and J ends, which lost 0 bases and 3 bases, there was a span of 9 bases. Germline V gene lookup returns CDR1 MNHNY and CDR2 SVGAGI (reference sequence). CDR3 nucleotides: TGTGCCAGCAGTTACTCGTCGGACGTCTACGAGCAGTACTTC. It specifies CASSYSSDVYEQYF.

The V gene is TRBV5-1, the J gene TRBJ2-5; TRBD2 is a possible D gene (5 bases). CDR3 length: 14 residues. CDR1 is SGHRS, CDR2 YFSETQ, per germline. V lost 2 bases to trimming and J lost 5 bases, with 13 bases between them. The CDR3: CASSLEGWRETQYF. DNA of the CDR3: TGCGCCAGCAGCTTAGAGGGCTGGAGGGAGACCCAGTACTTC. Supplemented by reference TRBV5-1 and TRBJ2-5, the full variable domain reads KAGVTQTPRYLIKTRGQQVTLSCSPISGHRSVSWYQQTPGQGLQFLFEYFSETQRNKGNFPGRFSGRQFSNSRSEMNVSTLELGDSALYLCASSLEGWRETQYFGPGTRLLVL.

The gene calls are TRBV4-3 and TRBJ2-7; D remains unclear. V was clipped by 0 bases and J by 4 bases, with 13 bases between them. CDR1 and CDR2 (germline): LGHNA, YSLEER. CDR3 length equals 15 residues. In DNA form, the CDR3 reads TGCGCCAGCAGCCAAGATAGGAGCCCCGTGTACGAGCAGTACTTC. Translation: CASSQDRSPVYEQYF.

The V and J genes are TRBV28 and TRBJ2-3; D ambiguous. Trimming shortened V by 2 bases and J by 4 bases, and 7 bases separated the two germline ends. The CDR3 contains 13 residues. Per germline, CDR1 MDHEN and CDR2 SYDVKM. CDR3 loop: CASSLALPDTQYF. The CDR3 nucleotides are TGTGCCAGCAGTTTAGCCCTTCCAGATACGCAGTATTTT.

This rearrangement joins TRBV30 to TRBJ2-1; 9 nucleotides match TRBD2. This CDR3 contains 13 residues. Losses at the gene ends were 8 bases for V and 8 bases for J; bases not matched to a gene: 10. Per the germline V gene, CDR1 is GTSNPN and CDR2 is SVGIG (reference sequence). The CDR3 loop is CAGAGTSIHEQFF. CDR3 nucleotide sequence: TGTGCCGGGGCCGGGACTAGCATCCATGAGCAGTTCTTC.

This chain connects TRBV28 to TRBJ2-7; 9 positions agree with TRBD1. Germline V CDR1 and CDR2: MDHEN, SYDVKM. Losses at the gene ends were 6 bases for V and 4 bases for J; bases not matched to a gene: 4. The CDR3 extends over 13 amino acids. CDR3 residues: CASRGTGRYEQYF. Here the CDR3 DNA reads TGTGCCAGCAGGGGGACAGGGAGGTACGAGCAGTACTTC.

The chain links TRBV30 to TRBJ2-5, with 15 bases identical to TRBD2. The CDR3 consists of 16 residues. V lost 7 bases to trimming and J lost 7 bases; unmatched junction nucleotides: 13. Germline lookup yields CDR1 GTSNPN and CDR2 SVGIG (reference sequence). The CDR3 region has the DNA TGTGCCTATAAGATGGGACTAGCGGGAGGTAGTGTGACCCAGTACTTC. This encodes CAYKMGLAGGSVTQYF.

The chain couples TRBV11-2 to TRBJ1-2; 10 bases agree with TRBD1. CDR3 length: 17 amino acids. In germline, CDR1 is SGHAT, CDR2 FQNNGV. Trimming cost V 2 bases and J 2 bases; bases outside gene matches: 8. The CDR3 here is CASSLTGTGAQNYGYTF. The CDR3 nucleotides read TGTGCCAGCAGCTTAACCGGGACAGGGGCCCAAAACTATGGCTACACCTTC.

This clone was seen only once. This chain connects TRBV7-9 to TRBJ1-1; 7 positions agree with TRBD1. Losses at the gene ends were 1 base for V and 3 bases for J; bases not matched to a gene: 5. CDR3 length: 15 residues. The germline V gene has CDR1 SEHNR and CDR2 FQNEAQ (reference sequence). As DNA, the CDR3 is TGTGCCAGCAGCTTAGGGGCAGGGGGTCACACTGAAGCTTTCTTT. This gives the protein CASSLGAGGHTEAFF.

The V call is TRBV18, the J call TRBJ1-1, with D unresolved. Germline V gives CDR1 KGHSH, CDR2 LQKENI. V lost 3 bases and J 4 bases, leaving 9 bases between the germline ends. The CDR3 covers 13 residues. CDR3 loop: CASSPWVGTEAFF. The CDR3 region has the DNA TGTGCCAGCTCACCCTGGGTCGGCACTGAAGCTTTCTTT.

The chain recombines TRBV7-2 with TRBJ1-3; the D is unclear. V lost 2 bases to trimming and J lost 3 bases, with 11 bases between them. Germline lookup yields CDR1 SGHTA and CDR2 FQGNSA. This CDR3 region has 15 residues. CDR3 nucleotides: TGTGCCAGCAGCTTACGGCCCCCAGGTGGAAACACCATATATTTT. Translating gives CASSLRPPGGNTIYF.

The chain uses TRBV18 and TRBJ2-5; D is ambiguous. This CDR3 spans 13 amino acids. The germline V and J ends were trimmed by 8 bases and 1 base, with 11 bases remaining between them. Per germline, CDR1 KGHSH and CDR2 LQKENI. The chain's CDR3 is CASTTPAQETQYF. The CDR3 nucleotides read TGTGCCAGCACGACTCCTGCCCAAGAGACCCAGTACTTC.